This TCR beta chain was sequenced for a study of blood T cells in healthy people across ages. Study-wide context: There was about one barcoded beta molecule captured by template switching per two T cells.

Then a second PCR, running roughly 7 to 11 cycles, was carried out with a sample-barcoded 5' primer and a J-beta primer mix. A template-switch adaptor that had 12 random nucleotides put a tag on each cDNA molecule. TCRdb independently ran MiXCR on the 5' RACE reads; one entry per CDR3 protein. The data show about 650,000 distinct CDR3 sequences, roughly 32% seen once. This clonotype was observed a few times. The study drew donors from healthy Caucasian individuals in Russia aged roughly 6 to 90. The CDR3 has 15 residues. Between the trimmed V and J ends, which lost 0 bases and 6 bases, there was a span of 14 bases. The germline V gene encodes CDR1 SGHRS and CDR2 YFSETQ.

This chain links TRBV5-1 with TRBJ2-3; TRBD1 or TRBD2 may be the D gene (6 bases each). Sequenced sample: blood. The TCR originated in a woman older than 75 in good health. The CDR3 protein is CASSLEWGAGDTQYF. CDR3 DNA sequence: TGCGCCAGCAGCTTGGAATGGGGGGCTGGGGATACGCAGTATTTT.